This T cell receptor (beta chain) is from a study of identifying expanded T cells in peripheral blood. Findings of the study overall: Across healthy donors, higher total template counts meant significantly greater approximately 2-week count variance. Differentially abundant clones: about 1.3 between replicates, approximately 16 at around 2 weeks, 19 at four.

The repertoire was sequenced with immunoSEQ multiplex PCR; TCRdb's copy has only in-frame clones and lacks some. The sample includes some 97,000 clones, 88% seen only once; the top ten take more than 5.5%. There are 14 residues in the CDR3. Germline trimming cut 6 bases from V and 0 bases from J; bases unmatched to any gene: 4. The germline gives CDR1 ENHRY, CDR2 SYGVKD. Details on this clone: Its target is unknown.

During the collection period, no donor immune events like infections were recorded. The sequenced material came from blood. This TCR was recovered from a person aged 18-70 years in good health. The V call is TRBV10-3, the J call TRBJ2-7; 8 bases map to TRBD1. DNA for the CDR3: TGTGCCATCAGCAGGACAGGGATCTCCTACGAGCAGTACTTC. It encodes CAISRTGISYEQYF.